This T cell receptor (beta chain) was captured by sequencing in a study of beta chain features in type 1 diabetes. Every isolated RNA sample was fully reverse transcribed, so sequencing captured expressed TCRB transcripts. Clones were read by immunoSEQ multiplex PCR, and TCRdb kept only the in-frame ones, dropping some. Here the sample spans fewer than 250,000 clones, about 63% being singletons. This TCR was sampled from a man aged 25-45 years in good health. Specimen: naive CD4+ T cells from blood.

The CDR3 is CASSWDRVIEQYF. CDR3 DNA sequence: TGTGCCAGCAGCTGGGACAGGGTCATCGAGCAGTACTTC. The genes are TRBV2 and TRBJ2-7, with 9 nucleotides matching TRBD1. CDR3 length: 13 residues. With V trimmed by 6 bases and J by 6 bases, 6 bases remained unmatched. Germline V CDR1 and CDR2: SNHLY, FYNNEI.